This T cell receptor beta chain was obtained from a study of T cells in Graves' hyperthyroidism and ophthalmopathy. This CDR3 has 17 residues. CDR1 and CDR2 (germline): MGHRA, YSYEKL. Trimming at V came to 2 bases and at J to 6 bases, leaving 11 bases not matched to a gene. TCR beta CDR3 region amplification was performed from RNA transcripts. Researchers ran a first-round RT-PCR on the TCR CDR3 using the HTBI primer set. TCRdb re-derived calls from the multiplex PCR reads in MiXCR, one entry per CDR3 protein. Found here are fewer than 650,000 distinct CDR3 sequences, approximately 15% of them singletons; the top ten hold less than 9%. Study results and limitations: Ophthalmopathy was told apart from stable hyperthyroidism by a 13 V-J model. Most thyroid clonotypes expanded above 0.001 were also detected in blood.

This clonotype was found many times. Antigen specificity is unknown. Clinical symptoms, serum thyroxine, TRAb, thyroid ultrasound and orbital computed tomography established diagnosis. This receptor was identified in a young woman with Graves' ophthalmopathy. Sequencing was performed on blood. The genes are TRBV4-1 and TRBJ2-1; 9 nucleotides line up with TRBD1. The CDR3 region is CASSQLTGGASINEQFF. DNA for the CDR3: TGCGCCAGCAGCCAACTCACAGGGGGCGCATCCATCAATGAGCAGTTCTTC.